The present entry profiles one T cell receptor (beta chain) with its context. TCRdb's table, derived via immunoSEQ multiplex PCR, lists solely in-frame clones and lacks some. The sample consists of 70,000 to 85,000 clones, roughly nine tenths of them appearing once. This entry comes from a study of technical replicates of blood from a handful of donors. V lost 4 bases, J lost 2 bases, and 7 bases stayed unmatched. Germline V CDR1 and CDR2: SQVTM, ANQGSEA. The CDR3 is made up of 15 amino acids. The source is a human donor in good health. The material sequenced was T cells isolated from PBMCs. The chain uses TRBV29-1 and TRBJ2-2, with 7 nucleotides matching TRBD2. The CDR3 DNA sequence: TGCAGCGTTGTTCGGACTAGAAGCAACACCGGGGAGCTGTTTTTT. Encoded protein: CSVVRTRSNTGELFF.